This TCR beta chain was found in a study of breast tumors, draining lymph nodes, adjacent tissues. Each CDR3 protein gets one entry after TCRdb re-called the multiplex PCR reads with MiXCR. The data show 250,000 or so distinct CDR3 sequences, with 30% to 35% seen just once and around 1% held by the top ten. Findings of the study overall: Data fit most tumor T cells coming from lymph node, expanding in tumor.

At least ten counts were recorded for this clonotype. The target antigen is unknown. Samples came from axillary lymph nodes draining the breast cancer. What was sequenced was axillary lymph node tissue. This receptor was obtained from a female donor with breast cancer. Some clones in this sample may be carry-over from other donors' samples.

CDR3 sequence: CASSLEDAYYNEQFF. The CDR3 DNA reads as TGTGCCAGCAGCTTAGAGGATGCCTACTACAATGAGCAGTTCTTC. The J gene is TRBJ2-1, the V gene TRBV7-9; D not certain. V was shortened by 1 base and J by 3 bases, with 10 bases between the two germline ends. Germline loops: CDR1 SEHNR, CDR2 FQNEAQ (reference sequence). The CDR3 consists of 15 residues.